These 6 T cell receptor beta chains were sequenced from one sample in a study of blood T cells in healthy people across ages. Combining a sample-barcoded 5' primer with a J-beta primer mix, a second PCR ran for roughly 6 to 11 cycles. From the 5' RACE reads, TCRdb called clonotypes with MiXCR, one entry per CDR3 protein. The sample lists 700,000 to 800,000 distinct CDR3 sequences; roughly 44% were seen once. Sample: blood. These receptors all come from a woman in her sixties in good health.

This clonotype was counted between two and nine times. V is TRBV30 and J is TRBJ1-2; D unresolved. The CDR3 loop spans 13 amino acids. V lost 0 bases and J lost 3, with 8 bases in between. CDR1 is GTSNPN, CDR2 SVGIG, per germline (reference sequence). CDR3 residues: CAWSVRTDYGYTF. CDR3 nucleotides: TGTGCCTGGAGTGTACGGACGGACTATGGCTACACCTTC.

The rearrangement links TRBV7-2 to TRBJ2-3, with 9 bases fitting TRBD1. Germline trimming cut 7 bases from V and 5 bases from J; bases unmatched to any gene: 13. There are 16 residues in the CDR3. Germline CDR1 and CDR2: SGHTA and FQGNSA. DNA for the CDR3: TGTGCCAGCAACCGCCAGGGACAGGGCTCAATAGATACGCAGTATTTT. Translation gives CASNRQGQGSIDTQYF.

This chain joins TRBV21-1 and TRBJ2-1; the DNA was not used to check the table's D call, TRBD2. TRBV21-1 constitutes a pseudogene. This CDR3 is built from 21 residues. For the CDR3, the DNA is TGTGCCAGCAGCCCGCGGGGCAGTCCCAATAGGGAAACGGGCTTCTACAATGAGCAGTTCTTC. As protein: CASSPRGSPNRETGFYNEQFF.

This clonotype turned up a few times. The chain combines TRBV7-8 with TRBJ2-1, with TRBD2 matching over 11 bases. This CDR3 comprises 15 residues. Trimming cost V 5 bases and J 6 bases; bases outside gene matches: 6. Looked up from germline, CDR1 is SGHVS and CDR2 is FQNEAQ. The CDR3, as DNA: TGTGCCAGCAGCACCATTAGCGGGGGGGCCAATGAGCAGTTCTTC. Translating it yields CASSTISGGANEQFF.

The chain combines TRBV28 with TRBJ2-7; no clear D. Germline V gene sequence: CDR1 MDHEN, CDR2 SYDVKM. The ends were cut back, 7 bases at V and 3 bases at J, with 10 bases in the middle. There are 12 residues in the CDR3. The CDR3 is CASNPPGYEQYF. In nucleotides, the CDR3 is TGTGCCAGCAATCCTCCTGGCTACGAGCAGTACTTC.

The rearrangement joins TRBV2 to TRBJ2-1, with 7 bases identical to TRBD2. This CDR3 spans 14 amino acids. With V trimmed by 3 bases and J by 2 bases, 1 base remained unmatched. Germline V gives CDR1 SNHLY, CDR2 FYNNEI. The CDR3 spells CASSDGRTYNEQFF. In DNA, the CDR3 is TGTGCCAGCAGTGACGGGAGGACCTACAATGAGCAGTTCTTC.